This T cell receptor (beta chain) was recorded in a study of CD8+CD57+ T cells in acquired aplastic anemia. An expansion of CD8+CD57+ cells by flow cytometry had been shown in patients chosen for sequencing. J lost 1 base, V lost 7 bases, and 6 bases had no gene match. The length of the CDR3 is 14 residues. Genomic DNA templated the TCR beta VDJ and CDR3 profiling. TCRdb reprocessed the reads with MiXCR, giving one entry per CDR3 protein. Of some 120,000 distinct CDR3 sequences listed, approximately 61% are singletons. This TCR came from a human donor with aplastic anemia. V is TRBV12-3 or TRBV12-4 and J is TRBJ1-2, with 7 nucleotides matching TRBD1. Specimen: sorted CD4+, CD8+, or CD8+CD57+ T cells (not recorded which) from PBMCs. The CDR3 DNA sequence: TGTGCCAGCACTCCGACAGGGATTAACTATGGCTACACCTTC. It translates to CASTPTGINYGYTF.